This T cell receptor beta chain was captured in a study of siplizumab effects on memory and regulatory T cells. Study-wide results and caveats: A minor share of alloreactive clones matched unstimulated subsets. The authors did not confirm suppressive function in proliferating Tregs from siplizumab cultures. Only a minority of proliferating CD4+ or CD8+ clones had an assignable naive or memory phenotype, with roughly 80-96% lacking one.

Sequenced by immunoSEQ multiplex PCR; TCRdb stores in-frame clones only, minus some. The sample yields about 120,000 clones, 80% to 95% seen once. As regards this clone: As yet, its antigen is unknown.

The sample consisted of non-Treg CD4+ T cells sorted from blood. This TCR derives from a human donor in good health.

This CDR3 is CASSLAGRGNNEKLFF. The CDR3 DNA sequence: TGTGCCAGCAGCTTGGCCGGCAGGGGGAACAATGAAAAACTGTTTTTT. The V gene is TRBV5-6, the J gene TRBJ1-4, with TRBD1 matching 7 bases. CDR1 and CDR2 (germline): SGHDT, YYEEEE. This CDR3 comprises 16 residues. The ends lost 0 bases at V and 5 bases at J; junction bases unmatched: 7. Supplemented by reference TRBV5-6 and TRBJ1-4, the full variable domain reads DAGVTQSPTHLIKTRGQQVTLRCSPKSGHDTVSWYQQALGQGPQFIFQYYEEEERQRGNFPDRFSGHQFPNYSSELNVNALLLGDSALYLCASSLAGRGNNEKLFFGSGTQLSVL.